A single sample gave rise to the 3 T cell receptor beta chains below, sequenced in a study of CD8 T cells in Susac syndrome. RNA totalling 0.5 to 1 ug underwent reverse transcription with random hexamers. TCRdb processed the immunoSEQ multiplex PCR reads anew with MiXCR; each CDR3 protein has one entry. Here the sample spans 250,000 to 350,000 distinct CDR3 sequences, roughly nine tenths being singletons. The sequencing input was CD4+ T cells from PBMCs. The receptors were sampled from a human donor with multiple sclerosis.

V usage is TRBV2 and J usage is TRBJ2-5; D not certain. Trimming removed 4 bases at V and 5 bases at J, with 11 bases between. The CDR3 spans 13 residues. CDR1 SNHLY and CDR2 FYNNEI come from the germline V gene. This chain's CDR3 is CASSVKGSETQYF. In DNA, the CDR3 is TGTGCCAGCAGTGTGAAGGGAAGTGAGACCCAGTACTTC.

The chain combines TRBV20-1 with TRBJ2-7, with TRBD1 identical over 12 bases. There are 17 residues in the CDR3. CDR1 is DFQATT, CDR2 SNEGSKA, per germline (reference sequence). Unmatched junction bases numbered 10, after V lost 4 bases and J lost 0 bases. CDR3 protein: CSAIRDRGRGNSYEQYF. CDR3 coding DNA: TGCAGTGCTATCCGGGACAGGGGGCGAGGGAACTCCTACGAGCAGTACTTC.

The chain is built from TRBV20-1 and TRBJ2-4; no firm D call. CDR3 length: 12 amino acids. Trimming took off 4 bases at V and 6 bases at J, with 10 bases between the two ends. The V gene's germline CDR1 is DFQATT and CDR2 SNEGSKA (reference sequence). CDR3 nucleotide sequence: TGCAGTGCTACTACAGTACTAAACATTCAGTACTTC. Amino acid sequence: CSATTVLNIQYF.